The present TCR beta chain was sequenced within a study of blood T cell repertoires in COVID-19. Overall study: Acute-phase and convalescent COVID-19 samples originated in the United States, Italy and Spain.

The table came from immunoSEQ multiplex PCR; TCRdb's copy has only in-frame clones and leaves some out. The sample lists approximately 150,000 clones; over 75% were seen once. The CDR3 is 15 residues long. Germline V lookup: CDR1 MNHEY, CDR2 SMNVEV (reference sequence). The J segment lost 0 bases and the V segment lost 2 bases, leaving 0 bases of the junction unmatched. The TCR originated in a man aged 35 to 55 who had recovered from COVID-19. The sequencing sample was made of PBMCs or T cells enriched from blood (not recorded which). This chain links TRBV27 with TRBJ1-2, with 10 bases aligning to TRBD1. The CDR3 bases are TGTGCCAGCAGTTTAGGACAGGGGGCTAACTATGGCTACACCTTC. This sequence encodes CASSLGQGANYGYTF.